The 8 T cell receptor beta chains listed next were all sequenced from one sample in a study of shared clonotypes between healthy human individuals. Profiling relied on immunoSEQ multiplex PCR, and the TCRdb table lists in-frame clones only, not all of them. The table includes some 92,000 clones, roughly 45% detected once. Sequencing used PBMCs. These receptors originate from a woman between 35 and 50 years old in good health. Some clones in this sample may be carry-over from other donors' samples.

Concerning this clone itself: This sequence is one base from a far larger clone and is likely a read error. V usage is TRBV5-1 and J usage is TRBJ2-5, with D perhaps TRBD2 (6 bases). V dropped 7 bases and J dropped 9 bases, with 25 bases sitting between them. Per the germline V gene, CDR1 is SGHRS and CDR2 is YFSETQ. This CDR3 is built from 15 residues. The CDR3 bases are TGCGCCAGCGGCACCTCATTCGGGGGTGGAAGGGCCCAGTACTTC. Its translation is CASGTSFGGGRAQYF.

Concerning this clone itself: One junction end does not reproduce the germline sequence, and a read error may be involved. The chain has TRBV7-7 and TRBJ2-1, with 8 positions matching TRBD2. CDR3 length: 14 residues. CDR1 and CDR2 from the germline V gene are SSHAT and FNYEAQ (reference sequence). CDR3 bases: TGTGCTAGCAGCTTAACAGCGGGGGTGGATGAGCAGTTCTTC. Amino acid sequence: CASSLTAGVDEQFF.

This clone was seen at least ten times. V is TRBV4-3 and J is TRBJ2-3, with D unclear. CDR1 LGHNA and CDR2 YSLEER come from the germline V gene. V was shortened by 0 bases and J by 2 bases, with 12 bases between the two germline ends. The CDR3 runs to 16 residues. CDR3 DNA: TGCGCCAGCAGCCAAGACGACGGGCTTGACACAGATACGCAGTATTTT. Translated: CASSQDDGLDTDTQYF.

V and J are TRBV5-1 and TRBJ1-4; TRBD1 matches 10 bases. The length of the CDR3 is 15 residues. Germline CDR1 and CDR2: SGHRS and YFSETQ. Unmatched junction bases numbered 7, after V lost 4 bases and J lost 7 bases. CDR3 DNA: TGCGCCAGCAGCATAGAAGGGACAGGGGTTGAAAAACTGTTTTTT. Translating it yields CASSIEGTGVEKLFF.

This clone appeared a few times. The chain links TRBV25-1 to TRBJ1-3; D unclear. Germline V gene data show CDR1 as MGHDK and CDR2 as SYGVNS. V lost 5 bases and J lost 4, with 12 bases in between. This CDR3 spans 14 amino acids. Here the CDR3 reads CASSQAGPGNTIYF. The CDR3 coding sequence is TGTGCCAGCAGTCAGGCCGGACCCGGAAACACCATATATTTT.

This clone came up a few times. The chain employs TRBV30 and TRBJ1-5; D is ambiguous. The V gene lost 0 bases and the J gene lost 4 bases, with 10 bases spanning the gap. This CDR3 has 14 residues. Germline CDR1 GTSNPN, CDR2 SVGIG (reference sequence). The CDR3 coding sequence is TGTGCCTGGAGTGTACTCGAACAGAATCAGCCCCAGCATTTT. It is translated as CAWSVLEQNQPQHF.

Worth noting for this clone: With a far larger clone one base away, a read error is the likely cause. This rearrangement joins TRBV29-1 to TRBJ2-5, with D maybe TRBD2 (6 bases). Per the germline V gene, CDR1 is SQVTM and CDR2 is ANQGSEA. The CDR3 has 14 residues. Written as DNA, the CDR3 is TGCGGCGTTGGCACGGGGCGGGGAATAGAGACCCAGTACTTC. Translation gives CGVGTGRGIETQYF.

This clone was observed at least ten times. The gene calls are TRBV5-1 and TRBJ2-5; D is unresolved. The CDR3 loop spans 15 amino acids. Trimming took 4 bases from V and 4 from J, leaving 17 bases between them. Germline CDR1 SGHRS, CDR2 YFSETQ. In nucleotides, the CDR3 is TGCGCCAGCAGCCACGGTTCTCTCCTAGGAGAGACCCAGTACTTC. It specifies CASSHGSLLGETQYF.